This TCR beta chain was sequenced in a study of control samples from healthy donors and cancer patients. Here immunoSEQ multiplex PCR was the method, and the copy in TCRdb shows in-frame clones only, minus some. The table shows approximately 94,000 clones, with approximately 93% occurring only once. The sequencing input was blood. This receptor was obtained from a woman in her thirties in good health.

The CDR3 DNA reads TGTGCCACCCTGAGTGGGGGTGAAAAACTGTTTTTT. It codes for CATLSGGEKLFF. This rearrangement joins TRBV6-5 to TRBJ1-4, with D possibly TRBD1 on 5 matching bases. Trimming left V 10 bases short and J 7 bases short, with 13 bases between. CDR3 length: 12 residues. Germline assignment: CDR1 MNHEY and CDR2 SVGAGI.